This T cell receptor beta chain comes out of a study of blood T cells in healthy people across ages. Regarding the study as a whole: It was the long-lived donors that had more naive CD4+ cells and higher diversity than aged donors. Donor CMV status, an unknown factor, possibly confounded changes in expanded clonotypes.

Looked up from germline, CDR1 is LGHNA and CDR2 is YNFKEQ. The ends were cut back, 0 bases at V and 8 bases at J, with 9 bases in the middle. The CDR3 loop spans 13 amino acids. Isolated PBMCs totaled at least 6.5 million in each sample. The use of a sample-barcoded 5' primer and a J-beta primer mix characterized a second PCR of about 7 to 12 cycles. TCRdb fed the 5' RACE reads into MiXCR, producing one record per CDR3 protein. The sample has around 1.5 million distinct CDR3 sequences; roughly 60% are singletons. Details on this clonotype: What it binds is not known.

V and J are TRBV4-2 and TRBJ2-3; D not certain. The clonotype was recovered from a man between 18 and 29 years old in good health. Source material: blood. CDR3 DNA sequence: TGTGCCAGCAGCCAAGAAAATCTGGGTACGCAGTATTTT. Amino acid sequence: CASSQENLGTQYF.